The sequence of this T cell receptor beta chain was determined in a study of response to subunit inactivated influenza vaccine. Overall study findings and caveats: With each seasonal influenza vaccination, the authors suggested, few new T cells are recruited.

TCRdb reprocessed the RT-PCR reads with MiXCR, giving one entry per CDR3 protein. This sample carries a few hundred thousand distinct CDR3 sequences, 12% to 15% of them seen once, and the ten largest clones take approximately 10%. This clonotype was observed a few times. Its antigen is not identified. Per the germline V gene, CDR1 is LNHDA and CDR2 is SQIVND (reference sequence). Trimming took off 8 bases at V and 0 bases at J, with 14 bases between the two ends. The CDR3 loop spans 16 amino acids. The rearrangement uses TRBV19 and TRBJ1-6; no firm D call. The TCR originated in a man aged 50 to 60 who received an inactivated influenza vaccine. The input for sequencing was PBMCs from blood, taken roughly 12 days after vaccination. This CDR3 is CASHSLESSYNSPLHF. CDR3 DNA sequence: TGTGCCAGTCACAGTCTGGAAAGCTCCTATAATTCACCCCTCCACTTT.